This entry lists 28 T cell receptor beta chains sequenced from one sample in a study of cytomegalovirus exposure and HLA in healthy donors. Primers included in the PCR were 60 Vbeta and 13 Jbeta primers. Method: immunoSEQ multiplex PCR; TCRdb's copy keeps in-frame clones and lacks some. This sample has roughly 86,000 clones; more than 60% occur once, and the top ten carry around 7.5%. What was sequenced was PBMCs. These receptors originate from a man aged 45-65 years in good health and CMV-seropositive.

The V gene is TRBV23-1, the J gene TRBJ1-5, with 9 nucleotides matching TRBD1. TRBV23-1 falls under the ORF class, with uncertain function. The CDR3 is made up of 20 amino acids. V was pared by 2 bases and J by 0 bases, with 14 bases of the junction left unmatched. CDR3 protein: CASSQGGVQGALISNQPQHF. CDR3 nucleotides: TGCGCCAGCAGTCAAGGGGGTGTACAGGGGGCTTTAATTAGCAATCAGCCCCAGCATTTT.

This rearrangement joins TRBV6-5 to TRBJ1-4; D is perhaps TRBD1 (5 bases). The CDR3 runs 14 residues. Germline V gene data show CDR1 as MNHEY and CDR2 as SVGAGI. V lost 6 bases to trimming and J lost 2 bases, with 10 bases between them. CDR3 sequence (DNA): TGTGCCAGCAGGGGGGGTGGCACTAATGAAAAACTGTTTTTT. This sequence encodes CASRGGGTNEKLFF.

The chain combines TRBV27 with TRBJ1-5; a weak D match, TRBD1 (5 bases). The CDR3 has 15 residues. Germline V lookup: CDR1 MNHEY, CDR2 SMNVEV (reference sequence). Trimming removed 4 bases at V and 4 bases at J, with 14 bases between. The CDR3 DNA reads TGTGCCAGCAGTTCGGAGGGACTGGAGAATCAGCCCCAGCATTTT. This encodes CASSSEGLENQPQHF.

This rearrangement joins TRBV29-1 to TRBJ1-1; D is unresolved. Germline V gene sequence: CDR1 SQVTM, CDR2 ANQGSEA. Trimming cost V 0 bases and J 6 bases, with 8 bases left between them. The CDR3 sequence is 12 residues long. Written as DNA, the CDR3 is TGCAGCGTTGAAGACACAGATCCTGAAGCTTTCTTT. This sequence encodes CSVEDTDPEAFF.

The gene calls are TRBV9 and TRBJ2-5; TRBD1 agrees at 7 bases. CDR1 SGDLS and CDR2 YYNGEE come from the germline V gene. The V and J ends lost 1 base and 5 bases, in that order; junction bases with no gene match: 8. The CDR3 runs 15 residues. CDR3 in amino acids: CASSVTGERPETQYF. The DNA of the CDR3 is TGTGCCAGCAGCGTAACAGGGGAGCGGCCGGAGACCCAGTACTTC.

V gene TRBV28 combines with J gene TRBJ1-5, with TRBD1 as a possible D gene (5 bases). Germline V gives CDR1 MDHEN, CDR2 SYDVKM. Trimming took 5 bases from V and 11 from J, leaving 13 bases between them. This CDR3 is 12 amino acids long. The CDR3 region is CASSPRGFTQHF. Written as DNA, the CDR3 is TGTGCCAGCAGTCCCCGGGGGTTCACCCAGCATTTT.

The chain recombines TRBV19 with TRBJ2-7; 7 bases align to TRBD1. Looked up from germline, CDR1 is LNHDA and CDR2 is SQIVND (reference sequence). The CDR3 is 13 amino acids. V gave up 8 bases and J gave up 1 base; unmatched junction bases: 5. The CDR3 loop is CASGETGSYEQYF. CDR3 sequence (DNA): TGTGCCAGTGGAGAGACAGGGTCCTACGAGCAGTACTTC.

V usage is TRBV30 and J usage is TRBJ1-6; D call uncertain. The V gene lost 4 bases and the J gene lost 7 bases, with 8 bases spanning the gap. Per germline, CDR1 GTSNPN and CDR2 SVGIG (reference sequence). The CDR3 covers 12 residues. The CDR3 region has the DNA TGTGCCTGGACCGGGGTAAATTCACCCCTCCACTTT. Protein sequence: CAWTGVNSPLHF.

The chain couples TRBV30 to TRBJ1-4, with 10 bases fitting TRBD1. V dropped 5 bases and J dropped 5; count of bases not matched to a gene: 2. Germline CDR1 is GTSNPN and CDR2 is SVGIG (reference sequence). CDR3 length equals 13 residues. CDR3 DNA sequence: TGTGCCTGGGAGGGACAGGGGAATGAAAAACTGTTTTTT. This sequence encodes CAWEGQGNEKLFF. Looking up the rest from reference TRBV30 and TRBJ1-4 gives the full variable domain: SQTIHQWPATLVQPVGSPLSLECTVEGTSNPNLYWYRQAAGRGLQLLFYSVGIGQISSEVPQNLSASRPQDRQFILSSKKLLLSDSGFYLCAWEGQGNEKLFFGSGTQLSVL.

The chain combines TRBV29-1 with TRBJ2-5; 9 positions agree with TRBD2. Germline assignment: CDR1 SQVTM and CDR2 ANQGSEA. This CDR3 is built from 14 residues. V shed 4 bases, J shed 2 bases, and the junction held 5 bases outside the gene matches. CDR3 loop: CSVGRTSVQETQYF. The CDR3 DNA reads TGCAGCGTTGGTAGGACTAGCGTACAAGAGACCCAGTACTTC.

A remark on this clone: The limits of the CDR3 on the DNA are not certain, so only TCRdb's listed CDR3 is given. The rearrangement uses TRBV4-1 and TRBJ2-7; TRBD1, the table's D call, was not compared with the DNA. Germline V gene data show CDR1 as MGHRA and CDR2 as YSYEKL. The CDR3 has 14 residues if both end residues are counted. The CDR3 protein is CASSQVGQGAREYF.

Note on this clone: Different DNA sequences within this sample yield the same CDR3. CDR3 protein: CASSPTGGGYGYTF. The CDR3 DNA is TGCGCCAGCAGCCCGACAGGGGGCGGCTATGGCTACACCTTC. This chain connects TRBV5-1 to TRBJ1-2; 10 bases fit TRBD1. Trimming took 4 bases from V and 4 from J; bases not matched to a gene: 4. The CDR3 sequence is 14 residues long. Germline values: CDR1 SGHRS, CDR2 YFSETQ.

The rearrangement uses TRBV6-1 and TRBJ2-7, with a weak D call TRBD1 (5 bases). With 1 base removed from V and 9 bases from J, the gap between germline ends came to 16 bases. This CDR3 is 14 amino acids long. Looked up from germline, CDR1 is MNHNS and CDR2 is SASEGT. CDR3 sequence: CASSEGGSLGGQYF. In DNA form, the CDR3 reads TGTGCCAGCAGTGAAGGGGGCAGCTTAGGCGGGCAGTACTTC.

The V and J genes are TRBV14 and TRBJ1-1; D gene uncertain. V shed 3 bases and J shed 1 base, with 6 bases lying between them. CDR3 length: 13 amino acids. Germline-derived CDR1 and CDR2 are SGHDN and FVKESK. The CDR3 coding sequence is TGTGCCAGCAGCCAGACAACGAACACTGAAGCTTTCTTT. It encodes CASSQTTNTEAFF.

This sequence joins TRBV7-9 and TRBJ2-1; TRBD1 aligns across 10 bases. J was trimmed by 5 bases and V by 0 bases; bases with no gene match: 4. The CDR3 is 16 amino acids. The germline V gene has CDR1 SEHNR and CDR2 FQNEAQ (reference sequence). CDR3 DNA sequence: TGTGCCAGCAGCTTAGCGGACAGGGGGGTCCACAATGAGCAGTTCTTC. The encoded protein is CASSLADRGVHNEQFF.

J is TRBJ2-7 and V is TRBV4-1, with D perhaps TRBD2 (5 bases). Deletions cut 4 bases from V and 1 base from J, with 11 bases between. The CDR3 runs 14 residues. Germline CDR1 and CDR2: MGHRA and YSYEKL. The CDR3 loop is CASSRSVTSYEQYF. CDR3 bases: TGCGCCAGCAGCCGTAGCGTCACATCCTACGAGCAGTACTTC.

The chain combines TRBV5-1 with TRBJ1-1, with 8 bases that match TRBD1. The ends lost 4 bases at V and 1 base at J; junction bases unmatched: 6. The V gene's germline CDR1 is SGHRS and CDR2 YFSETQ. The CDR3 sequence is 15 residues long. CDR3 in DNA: TGCGCCAGCAGCGGCGACAGGGGACGGAACACTGAAGCTTTCTTT. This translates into CASSGDRGRNTEAFF.

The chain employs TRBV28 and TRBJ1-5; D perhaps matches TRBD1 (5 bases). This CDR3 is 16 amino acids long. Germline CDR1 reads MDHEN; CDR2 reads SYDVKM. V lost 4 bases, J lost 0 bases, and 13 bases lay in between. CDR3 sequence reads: CASSWVGATSNQPQHF. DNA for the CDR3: TGTGCCAGCAGTTGGGTAGGGGCTACTAGCAATCAGCCCCAGCATTTT.

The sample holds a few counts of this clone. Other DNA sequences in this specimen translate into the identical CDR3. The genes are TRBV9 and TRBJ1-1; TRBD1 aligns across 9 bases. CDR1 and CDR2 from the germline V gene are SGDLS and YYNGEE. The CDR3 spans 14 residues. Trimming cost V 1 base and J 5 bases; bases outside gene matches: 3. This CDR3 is CASSVTGGLTEAFF. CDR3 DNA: TGTGCCAGCAGCGTAACAGGGGGCCTAACTGAAGCTTTCTTT.

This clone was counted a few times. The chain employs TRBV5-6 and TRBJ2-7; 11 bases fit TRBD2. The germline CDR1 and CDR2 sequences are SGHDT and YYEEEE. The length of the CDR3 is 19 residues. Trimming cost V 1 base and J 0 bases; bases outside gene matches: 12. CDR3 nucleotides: TGTGCCAGCAGCTTGCGGTTTCGGCTAGCGGGGGGAAGCTCCTACGAGCAGTACTTC. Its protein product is CASSLRFRLAGGSSYEQYF.

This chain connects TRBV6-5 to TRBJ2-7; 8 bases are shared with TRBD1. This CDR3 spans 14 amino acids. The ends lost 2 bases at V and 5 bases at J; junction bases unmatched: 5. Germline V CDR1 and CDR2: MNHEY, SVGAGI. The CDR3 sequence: CASSYRQGADEQYF. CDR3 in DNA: TGTGCCAGCAGTTACCGGCAGGGGGCGGACGAGCAGTACTTC.

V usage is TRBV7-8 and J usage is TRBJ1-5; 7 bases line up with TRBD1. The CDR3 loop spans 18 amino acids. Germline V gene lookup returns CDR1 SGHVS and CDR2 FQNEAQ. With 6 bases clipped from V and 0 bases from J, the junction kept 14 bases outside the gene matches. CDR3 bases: TGTGCCAGCAGTACAAGACAGGGACTGGAGAATAGCAATCAGCCCCAGCATTTT. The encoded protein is CASSTRQGLENSNQPQHF.

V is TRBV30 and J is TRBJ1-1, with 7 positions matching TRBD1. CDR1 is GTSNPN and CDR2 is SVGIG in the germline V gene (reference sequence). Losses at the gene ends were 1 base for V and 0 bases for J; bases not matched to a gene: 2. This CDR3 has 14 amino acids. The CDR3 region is CAWSDRGLNTEAFF. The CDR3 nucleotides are TGTGCCTGGAGTGATAGGGGGCTGAACACTGAAGCTTTCTTT.

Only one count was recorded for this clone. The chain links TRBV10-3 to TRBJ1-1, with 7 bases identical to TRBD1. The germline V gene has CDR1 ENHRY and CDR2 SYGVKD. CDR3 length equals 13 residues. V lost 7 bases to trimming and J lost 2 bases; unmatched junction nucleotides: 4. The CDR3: CAITGTVNTEAFF. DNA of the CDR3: TGTGCCATCACCGGGACAGTTAACACTGAAGCTTTCTTT.

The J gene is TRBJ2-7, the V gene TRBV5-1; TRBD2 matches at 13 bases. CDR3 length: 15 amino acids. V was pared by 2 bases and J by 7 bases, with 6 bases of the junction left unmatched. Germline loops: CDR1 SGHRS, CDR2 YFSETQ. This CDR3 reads CASSFTSGGAEEQYF. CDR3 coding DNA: TGCGCCAGCAGCTTTACTAGCGGGGGGGCGGAGGAGCAGTACTTC.

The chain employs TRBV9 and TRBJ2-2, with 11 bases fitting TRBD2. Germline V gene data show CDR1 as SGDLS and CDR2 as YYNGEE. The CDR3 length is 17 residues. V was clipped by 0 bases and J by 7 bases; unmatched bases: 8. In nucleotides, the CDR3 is TGTGCCAGCAGCGTAGCTCTAGCGGGGGGCCAAGGCGGGGAGCTGTTTTTT. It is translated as CASSVALAGGQGGELFF.

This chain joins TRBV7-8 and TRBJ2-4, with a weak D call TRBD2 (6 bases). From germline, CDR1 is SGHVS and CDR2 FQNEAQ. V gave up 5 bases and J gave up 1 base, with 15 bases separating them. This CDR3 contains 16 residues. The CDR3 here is CASSPLSGGAKNIQYF. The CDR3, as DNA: TGTGCCAGCAGCCCCCTATCCGGGGGTGCCAAAAACATTCAGTACTTC.

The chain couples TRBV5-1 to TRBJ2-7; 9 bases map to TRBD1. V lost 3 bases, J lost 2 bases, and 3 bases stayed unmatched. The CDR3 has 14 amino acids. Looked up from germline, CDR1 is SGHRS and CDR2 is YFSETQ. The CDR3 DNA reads TGCGCCAGCAGCTCCCGACAGGGGGCCTACGAGCAGTACTTC. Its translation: CASSSRQGAYEQYF.